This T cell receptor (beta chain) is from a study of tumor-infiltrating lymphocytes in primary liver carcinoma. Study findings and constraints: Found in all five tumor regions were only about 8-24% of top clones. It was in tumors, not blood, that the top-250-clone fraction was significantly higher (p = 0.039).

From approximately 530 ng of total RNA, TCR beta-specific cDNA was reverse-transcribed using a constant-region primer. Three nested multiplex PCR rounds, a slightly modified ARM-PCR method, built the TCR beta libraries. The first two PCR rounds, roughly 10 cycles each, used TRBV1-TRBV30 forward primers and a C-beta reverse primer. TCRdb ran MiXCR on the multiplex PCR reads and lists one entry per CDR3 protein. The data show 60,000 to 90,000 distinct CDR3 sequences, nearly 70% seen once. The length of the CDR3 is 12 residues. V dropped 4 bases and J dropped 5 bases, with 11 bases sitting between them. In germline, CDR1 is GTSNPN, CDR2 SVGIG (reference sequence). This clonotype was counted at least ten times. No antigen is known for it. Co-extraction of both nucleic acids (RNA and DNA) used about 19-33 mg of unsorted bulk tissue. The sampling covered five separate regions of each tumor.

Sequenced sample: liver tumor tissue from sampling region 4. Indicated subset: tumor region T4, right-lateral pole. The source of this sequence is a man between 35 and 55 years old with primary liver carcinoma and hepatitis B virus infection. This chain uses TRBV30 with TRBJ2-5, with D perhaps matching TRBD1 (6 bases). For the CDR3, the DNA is TGTGCCTGGAAACAGGGAGTGGAGACCCAGTACTTC. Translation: CAWKQGVETQYF.